This record looks at one T cell receptor beta chain sequence and its context. The antigen remains unidentified. These data belong to a study of T cell responses to AZD1222 COVID-19 vaccine. Overall study results and limits: Most donors were white British and more were female, and clonal diversity was possibly underestimated.

Germline V gene sequence: CDR1 KGHSH, CDR2 LQKENI. The CDR3 totals 14 residues. J was trimmed by 4 bases and V by 2 bases; bases with no gene match: 3. Method: immunoSEQ multiplex PCR; TCRdb's copy keeps in-frame clones and lacks some. The table records more than 75,000 clones, 85% to 90% of them present only once. The sample here was peripheral blood, taken on day 0 of AZD1222 vaccination. This sequence was found in an adult in good health. The chain recombines TRBV18 with TRBJ1-2, with 8 bases aligning to TRBD1. The CDR3 DNA reads TGTGCCAGCTCACCAGGACAGGGTGCCTATGGCTACACCTTC. Translating gives CASSPGQGAYGYTF.